This TCR beta chain derives from a study of T cells in Graves' hyperthyroidism and ophthalmopathy. Whole-study results and caveats: Most expanded thyroid clonotypes above 0.001 also appeared in blood.

There were TCR beta CDR3 regions amplified from RNA transcripts. Using the HTBI primer set, a first-round RT-PCR was run on the TCR CDR3. Each CDR3 protein gets one entry after TCRdb re-called the multiplex PCR reads with MiXCR. The repertoire holds about 350,000 distinct CDR3 sequences, with roughly a sixth as singletons. The sample holds a few counts of this clonotype. The antigen remains undetermined. Patients aged 18 to 65 had newly diagnosed hyperthyroidism lasting under 2 months. Per germline, CDR1 SGDLS and CDR2 YYNGEE. The CDR3 length is 15 residues. The junction had 13 bases not matched to a gene; V was cut back by 4 bases and J by 9 bases.

This sequence was found in a woman in her twenties or thirties with Graves' hyperthyroidism that later progressed to Graves' ophthalmopathy. V is TRBV9 and J is TRBJ2-1; 7 bases match TRBD2. Material: blood. This CDR3 is CASSPSGPHSGEQFF. The CDR3 region has the DNA TGTGCCAGCAGCCCTAGCGGTCCTCATTCGGGTGAGCAGTTCTTC.